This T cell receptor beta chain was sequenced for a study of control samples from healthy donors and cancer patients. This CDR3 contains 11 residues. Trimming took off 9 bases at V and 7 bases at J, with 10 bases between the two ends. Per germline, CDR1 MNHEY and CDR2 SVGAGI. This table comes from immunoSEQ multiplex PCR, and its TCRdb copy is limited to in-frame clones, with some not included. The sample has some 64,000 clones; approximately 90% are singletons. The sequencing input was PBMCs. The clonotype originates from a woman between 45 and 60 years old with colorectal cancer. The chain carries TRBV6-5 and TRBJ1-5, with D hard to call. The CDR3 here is CASGGGQPQHF. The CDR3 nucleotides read TGTGCCAGTGGAGGTGGGCAGCCCCAGCATTTT.